This section outlines one T cell receptor beta chain sequence together with its context. Its antigen is not identified. The sample carries other DNA sequences with the same CDR3. TCRdb keeps only in-frame clones here, not all; method: immunoSEQ multiplex PCR. The sample lists fewer than 80,000 clones; approximately 91% were seen once. These data come from a study of graft-versus-host responses after intestinal transplantation. Study conclusions and caveats: There was an association between peak levels of circulating GvH clones and early post-transplant HvG declines. Recipient marrow held GvH clones, some first seen in ileum or blood.

V was trimmed by 0 bases and J by 1 base, leaving 8 bases between them. The length of the CDR3 is 14 residues. CDR1 is SGHKS and CDR2 is YYEKEE in the germline V gene (reference sequence). The specimen was unstimulated CD8+ T cells sorted from spleen or lymph node cells, collected before transplant. This rearrangement joins TRBV5-5 to TRBJ2-7; D might be TRBD2 (6 bases). This sequence was found in a human donor who was the organ donor for an intestinal transplant. CDR3: CASSLGGGSYEQYF. The CDR3 region has the DNA TGTGCCAGCAGCTTGGGCGGAGGGTCCTACGAGCAGTACTTC.